A single sample gave rise to the 22 T cell receptor beta chains below, sequenced in a study of a mutant IDH1 vaccine in newly diagnosed glioma. Time point denoted: week 23, last vaccination. What each vaccine dose contained was 300 ug of mutant IDH1 20-mer peptide, accompanied by topical imiquimod. Sequencing used immunoSEQ multiplex PCR; TCRdb keeps in-frame clones, though not all of them. In the table there are about 72,000 clones, about 87% of which are singletons. Their antigen targets remain unknown. The specimen comprised PBMCs, sampled from a glioma patient whose treatment included an IDH1 peptide vaccine. Receptors were obtained from a man aged 18 to 30 with glioma.

This sequence joins TRBV5-4 and TRBJ2-6, with 12 bases aligning to TRBD2. The CDR3 is 18 amino acids. Germline CDR1 reads SGHNT; CDR2 reads YYREEE (reference sequence). The junction had 5 bases not matched to a gene; V was cut back by 4 bases and J by 0 bases. The CDR3 loop reads CASSLGLAGTSGANVLTF. CDR3 coding DNA: TGTGCCAGCAGCCTAGGACTAGCGGGAACCTCTGGGGCCAACGTCCTGACTTTC. Together with reference TRBV5-4 and TRBJ2-6, the CDR3 gives the full variable domain: ETGVTQSPTHLIKTRGQQVTLRCSSQSGHNTVSWYQQALGQGPQFIFQYYREEENGRGNFPPRFSGLQFPNYSSELNVNALELDDSALYLCASSLGLAGTSGANVLTFGAGSRLTVL.

This chain links TRBV5-1 with TRBJ2-7; D uncertain. Germline lookup yields CDR1 SGHRS and CDR2 YFSETQ. The CDR3 covers 13 residues. V lost 5 bases and J 0 bases, leaving 9 bases between the germline ends. The CDR3 coding sequence is TGCGCCAGCAGTTCGGAAAGCTCCTACGAGCAGTACTTC. This encodes CASSSESSYEQYF.

The gene calls are TRBV4-3 and TRBJ2-1; D is possibly TRBD1 or TRBD2 (5 bases each). This CDR3 is 14 amino acids long. CDR1 is LGHNA, CDR2 YSLEER, per germline. V lost 4 bases, J lost 8 bases, and 15 bases lay in between. This chain's CDR3 is CASSRGASWDEQFF. The CDR3 region has the DNA TGCGCCAGCAGCCGAGGGGCCTCGTGGGATGAGCAGTTCTTC.

V is TRBV27 and J is TRBJ2-7; 9 bases fit TRBD2. This CDR3 comprises 16 residues. The V and J ends lost 4 bases and 4 bases, in that order; junction bases with no gene match: 11. Germline loops: CDR1 MNHEY, CDR2 SMNVEV (reference sequence). The CDR3 DNA sequence: TGTGCCAGCAGTTCCTTCTCAGCGGGGGGAGGATACGAGCAGTACTTC. This codes for CASSSFSAGGGYEQYF.

The chain combines TRBV7-2 with TRBJ2-2, with a possible D match to TRBD1 (6 bases). From germline, CDR1 is SGHTA and CDR2 FQGNSA. V dropped 4 bases and J dropped 3 bases, with 12 bases sitting between them. This CDR3 region has 15 residues. In DNA form, the CDR3 reads TGTGCCAGCAGCTCACAGGGCCCTTACACCGGGGAGCTGTTTTTT. It yields the protein CASSSQGPYTGELFF.

This chain links TRBV7-9 with TRBJ2-3; no firm D call. The CDR3 contains 13 residues. V gave up 1 base and J gave up 6 bases, with 8 bases separating them. Germline CDR1 SEHNR, CDR2 FQNEAQ (reference sequence). In DNA, the CDR3 is TGTGCCAGCAGCTTAGTGTCTGACGATACGCAGTATTTT. This codes for CASSLVSDDTQYF.

J is TRBJ1-4 and V is TRBV7-8; D is possibly TRBD1 (5 bases). V shed 5 bases and J shed 8 bases, with 24 bases lying between them. Germline CDR1 SGHVS, CDR2 FQNEAQ. The CDR3 is 17 residues long. The CDR3 bases are TGTGCCAGCAGCCCCGGGTTGGAATGGGGCTATGAGGAAAAACTGTTTTTT. Amino acid sequence: CASSPGLEWGYEEKLFF. Together with reference TRBV7-8 and TRBJ1-4, the CDR3 gives the full variable domain: GAGVSQSPRYKVAKRGQDVALRCDPISGHVSLFWYQQALGQGPEFLTYFQNEAQLDKSGLPSDRFFAERPEGSVSTLKIQRTQQEDSAVYLCASSPGLEWGYEEKLFFGSGTQLSVL.

V is TRBV10-3 and J is TRBJ1-2; TRBD1 is a possible D gene (5 bases). Trimming shortened V by 1 base and J by 7 bases, and 10 bases separated the two germline ends. The germline gives CDR1 ENHRY, CDR2 SYGVKD. The length of the CDR3 is 13 residues. The CDR3 DNA reads TGTGCCATCAGTGAGTGCCAGGGCTGTGGCTACACCTTC. Encoded protein: CAISECQGCGYTF.

V usage is TRBV7-8 and J usage is TRBJ1-1; D is undetermined. Germline values: CDR1 SGHVS, CDR2 FQNEAQ. The CDR3 has 13 residues. V was trimmed by 5 bases and J by 3 bases, leaving 10 bases between them. CDR3 region: CASSQSPDTEAFF. The DNA of the CDR3 is TGTGCCAGCAGCCAAAGCCCGGACACTGAAGCTTTCTTT. Full variable domain (outside the CDR3, taken from reference TRBV7-8 and TRBJ1-1): GAGVSQSPRYKVAKRGQDVALRCDPISGHVSLFWYQQALGQGPEFLTYFQNEAQLDKSGLPSDRFFAERPEGSVSTLKIQRTQQEDSAVYLCASSQSPDTEAFFGQGTRLTVV.

The V and J genes are TRBV5-6 and TRBJ1-2; 9 nucleotides match TRBD1. Germline trimming cut 4 bases from V and 2 bases from J; bases unmatched to any gene: 6. This CDR3 is 15 amino acids long. The germline CDR1 and CDR2 sequences are SGHDT and YYEEEE. The CDR3 DNA is TGTGCCAGCAGCCCCCCGGGACAGGGAAACTATGGCTACACCTTC. Amino acid sequence: CASSPPGQGNYGYTF.

The chain recombines TRBV2 with TRBJ1-2, with TRBD1 as a possible D gene (6 bases). The germline V gene encodes CDR1 SNHLY and CDR2 FYNNEI. This CDR3 has 15 residues. Trimming took 7 bases from V and 0 from J, leaving 15 bases between them. The CDR3 spells CASISNKGANYGYTF. Here the CDR3 DNA reads TGTGCCAGCATCTCTAATAAGGGGGCTAACTATGGCTACACCTTC.

This clone was seen a single time. This sequence joins TRBV28 and TRBJ1-5, with D possibly being TRBD1 (6 bases). Trimming took 9 bases from V and 6 from J, leaving 24 bases between them. CDR3 size: 16 residues. Germline CDR1 reads MDHEN; CDR2 reads SYDVKM. CDR3 bases: TGTGCCAGAGGGATTCTATGGGGGGCGCAGGGTCAGCCCCAGCATTTT. Encoded protein: CARGILWGAQGQPQHF.

This clone has more than one count but fewer than ten. The genes are TRBV5-4 and TRBJ2-7, with 7 bases that match TRBD1. The CDR3 contains 15 residues. With V trimmed by 0 bases and J by 9 bases, 12 bases remained unmatched. Germline assignment: CDR1 SGHNT and CDR2 YYREEE (reference sequence). The CDR3 region is CASSLDRGTWAGQYF. CDR3 in DNA: TGTGCCAGCAGCTTGGACAGGGGAACCTGGGCTGGGCAGTACTTC.

The chain employs TRBV18 and TRBJ1-1; 7 nucleotides agree with TRBD1. The CDR3 runs to 16 residues. With 1 base clipped from V and 3 bases from J, the junction kept 8 bases outside the gene matches. Germline CDR1 is KGHSH and CDR2 is LQKENI. The CDR3 nucleotides read TGTGCCAGCTCACCACGCTCACAGGGGTCGGACACTGAAGCTTTCTTT. Protein product: CASSPRSQGSDTEAFF. Filled out from reference TRBV18 and TRBJ1-1, the complete variable domain reads NAGVMQNPRHLVRRRGQEARLRCSPMKGHSHVYWYRQLPEEGLKFMVYLQKENIIDESGMPKERFSAEFPKEGPSILRIQQVVRGDSAAYFCASSPRSQGSDTEAFFGQGTRLTVV.

The chain recombines TRBV19 with TRBJ2-3; 12 bases match TRBD2. V trimming: 10 bases; J trimming: 4 bases; junction bases outside the gene matches: 9. CDR1 is LNHDA and CDR2 is SQIVND in the germline V gene (reference sequence). CDR3 length equals 15 residues. The CDR3 DNA reads as TGTGCCACCCAAAGACTAGCGGGAGTATCAGATACGCAGTATTTT. It specifies CATQRLAGVSDTQYF.

In its sample, this clone was seen a few times. V usage is TRBV19 and J usage is TRBJ1-5; the D is unclear. Germline V lookup: CDR1 LNHDA, CDR2 SQIVND (reference sequence). The germline V and J ends were trimmed by 6 bases and 7 bases, with 16 bases remaining between them. This CDR3 is 14 amino acids long. Here the CDR3 DNA reads TGTGCCAGTAGAGCGGTCGCTAGTGGCCAGCCCCAGCATTTT. This gives the protein CASRAVASGQPQHF.

The DNA of the CDR3 is TGTGCCAGCAGCGACAGGGGGCTAAGAAATCAGCCCCAGCATTTT. Protein: CASSDRGLRNQPQHF. The chain joins TRBV27 to TRBJ1-5; 10 bases are a match to TRBD1. CDR1 and CDR2 (germline): MNHEY, SMNVEV (reference sequence). The CDR3 sequence is 15 residues long. The V and J ends lost 6 bases and 4 bases, in that order; junction bases with no gene match: 6.

The rearrangement uses TRBV27 and TRBJ1-4; D not resolved. CDR1 and CDR2 (germline): MNHEY, SMNVEV (reference sequence). This CDR3 comprises 16 residues. The V gene lost 6 bases and the J gene lost 5 bases, with 19 bases spanning the gap. The CDR3 sequence: CASSPLLADLNEKLFF. CDR3 nucleotide sequence: TGTGCCAGCAGCCCCCTTCTGGCGGACTTAAATGAAAAACTGTTTTTT. The entire variable domain, with the rest obtained from reference TRBV27 and TRBJ1-4, is as follows: EAQVTQNPRYLITVTGKKLTVTCSQNMNHEYMSWYRQDPGLGLRQIYYSMNVEVTDKGDVPEGYKVSRKEKRNFPLILESPSPNQTSLYFCASSPLLADLNEKLFFGSGTQLSVL.

The chain uses TRBV7-9 and TRBJ2-5; no clear D. Germline V lookup: CDR1 SEHNR, CDR2 FQNEAQ (reference sequence). The CDR3 is 11 residues long. Trimming shortened V by 4 bases and J by 4 bases, and 4 bases separated the two germline ends. The CDR3 DNA reads TGTGCCAGCAGCTCCGGAGAGACCCAGTACTTC. It yields the protein CASSSGETQYF. Full variable domain (outside the CDR3, taken from reference TRBV7-9 and TRBJ2-5): DTGVSQNPRHKITKRGQNVTFRCDPISEHNRLYWYRQTLGQGPEFLTYFQNEAQLEKSRLLSDRFSAERPKGSFSTLEIQRTEQGDSAMYLCASSSGETQYFGPGTRLLVL.

Here the CDR3 DNA reads TGTGCCAGCAGTAGTGGAGGGACTATGAACACTGAAGCTTTCTTT. Amino acids: CASSSGGTMNTEAFF. The chain carries TRBV2 and TRBJ1-1, with D tentatively TRBD1 (5 bases). CDR3 length: 15 amino acids. V was trimmed by 5 bases and J by 0 bases, leaving 13 bases between them. Germline-derived CDR1 and CDR2 are SNHLY and FYNNEI.

The V and J genes are TRBV4-2 and TRBJ1-1; weak D call: TRBD1 (5 bases). Germline lookup yields CDR1 LGHNA and CDR2 YNFKEQ. V lost 1 base, J lost 4 bases, and 10 bases lay in between. The CDR3 covers 14 residues. In DNA, the CDR3 is TGTGCCAGCAGCCAAGGGCCAAGGGGCACTGAAGCTTTCTTT. Protein: CASSQGPRGTEAFF.

The chain combines TRBV7-2 with TRBJ2-3; 9 bases match TRBD2. Germline V gives CDR1 SGHTA, CDR2 FQGNSA. J was trimmed by 5 bases and V by 1 base; bases with no gene match: 1. CDR3 size: 14 residues. Written as DNA, the CDR3 is TGTGCCAGCAGCTTAGAACTAGCGGGAGATACGCAGTATTTT. Protein sequence: CASSLELAGDTQYF. Full variable domain (missing parts from reference TRBV7-2 and TRBJ2-3): GAGVSQSPSNKVTEKGKDVELRCDPISGHTALYWYRQSLGQGLEFLIYFQGNSAPDKSGLPSDRFSAERTGGSVSTLTIQRTQQEDSAVYLCASSLELAGDTQYFGPGTRLTVL.